These T cell receptor beta chains were read from a single sample in a study of cytomegalovirus exposure and HLA in healthy donors. TCRdb keeps only in-frame clones here, not all; method: immunoSEQ multiplex PCR. This sample has 110,000 to 150,000 clones, with 60% to 85% found just once. Sequences were obtained from PBMCs. These TCRs come from a male donor in good health and CMV-seronegative. Each CDR3 is given with its conserved first and last residue. A D gene is named only where the DNA matches it firmly. Part of the rows lack a size; the others show once, few, many or a class for expanded clones.

15	-	TRBV6-4	TRBJ2-1	TRBD1	CASSDSTGEYNEQFF	TGTGCCAGCAGTGACTCGACAGGGGAGTACAATGAGCAGTTCTTC
13	-	TRBV9	TRBJ2-7	-	CASSAPGAYEQYF	TGTGCCAGCAGCGCCCCAGGGGCCTACGAGCAGTACTTC
13	-	TRBV29-1	TRBJ2-7	-	CSVGPASFYEQYF	TGCAGCGTTGGGCCAGCGAGTTTCTACGAGCAGTACTTC
14	-	TRBV5-8	TRBJ2-5	TRBD2	CASSPGLAVEAQYF	TGTGCCAGCAGTCCGGGACTAGCGGTAGAGGCCCAGTACTTC
13	-	TRBV30	TRBJ2-7	TRBD2	CAWSPTSGYEQYF	TGTGCCTGGAGTCCAACTAGCGGCTACGAGCAGTACTTC
18	-	TRBV21-1	TRBJ1-5	-	CASSKARERVYSNQPQHF	TGTGCCAGCAGCAAAGCGCGCGAGAGGGTTTATAGCAATCAGCCCCAGCATTTT
14	-	TRBV7-8	TRBJ1-1	TRBD1	CASSPTGLNTEAFF	TGTGCCAGCAGCCCGACAGGGCTTAACACTGAAGCTTTCTTT
13	-	TRBV7-3	TRBJ1-1	-	CASSRGGNTEAFF	TGTGCCAGCAGCCGAGGGGGGAACACTGAAGCTTTCTTT
17	-	TRBV7-8	TRBJ1-6	TRBD1	CASSLDRAPNFNSPLHF	TGTGCCAGCAGCCTCGACAGGGCCCCGAATTTTAATTCACCCCTCCACTTT
15	-	TRBV6-4	TRBJ2-3	TRBD2	CASSDTRGGPDTQYF	TGTGCCAGCAGTGACACTCGGGGGGGCCCAGATACGCAGTATTTT
12	many	TRBV5-5	TRBJ2-7	-	CASSLSSDEQYF	TGTGCCAGCAGCTTGAGCAGCGACGAGCAGTACTTC
18	-	TRBV11-2	TRBJ2-1	-	CASSLGWEIGGFYNEQFF	TGTGCCAGCAGTCTGGGATGGGAGATTGGCGGATTCTACAATGAGCAGTTCTTC
13	-	TRBV5-1	TRBJ2-7	TRBD1	CASSSGQGDEQYF	TGCGCCAGCAGCTCGGGACAGGGTGACGAGCAGTACTTC
15	-	TRBV7-9	TRBJ1-2	TRBD1	CASSVRQGADYGYTF	TGTGCCAGCAGCGTAAGACAGGGGGCGGACTATGGCTACACCTTC
14	-	TRBV14	TRBJ2-7	TRBD1	CASSQVQGPYEQYF	TGTGCCAGCAGCCAAGTACAGGGGCCCTACGAGCAGTACTTC
14	-	TRBV30	TRBJ1-2	-	CAWIGGASIYGYTF	TGTGCCTGGATAGGGGGGGCATCGATCTATGGCTACACCTTC
16	-	TRBV15	TRBJ2-1	TRBD2	CATSRDRGLAGGKQFF	TGTGCCACCAGCAGAGATAGGGGACTAGCGGGGGGGAAGCAGTTCTTC
17	once	TRBV30	TRBJ2-1	TRBD2	CAWSVLRTSGRVGEQFF	TGTGCCTGGAGTGTACTAAGGACTAGCGGGAGGGTCGGTGAGCAGTTCTTC